These 24 T cell receptor beta chains were sequenced from one sample in a study of T-cell reconstitution after alpha-beta-depleted transplantation in children. Preparing the TCRbeta library involved the use of unique molecular identifiers. TCRdb re-called the PCR reads through MiXCR, storing one row per CDR3 protein. The data hold around 180,000 distinct CDR3 sequences, with roughly 10% observed a single time. The specimen comprised PBMCs, sampled before TCRalphabeta/CD19-depleted stem cell transplant. The source is a boy aged 2 to 10 with acute myeloid leukemia, due to receive a stem cell transplant.

This clonotype was seen ten or more times. This chain uses TRBV20-1 with TRBJ1-1, with D uncertain. The germline V and J ends were trimmed by 6 bases and 0 bases, with 11 bases remaining between them. This CDR3 has 13 residues. The germline CDR1 and CDR2 sequences are DFQATT and SNEGSKA (reference sequence). This chain's CDR3 is CSASTAVNTEAFF. DNA for the CDR3: TGCAGTGCGTCGACGGCGGTGAACACTGAAGCTTTCTTT.

This clonotype was found many times. The rearrangement uses TRBV2 and TRBJ2-3, with 7 bases fitting TRBD2. With 6 bases clipped from V and 3 bases from J, the junction kept 27 bases outside the gene matches. CDR3 length equals 21 residues. CDR1 is SNHLY, CDR2 FYNNEI, per germline. The CDR3 nucleotides read TGTGCCAGCAGCGAACGGGAGGCTAGCGGTTTCGGATGGTCTAAAACAGATACGCAGTATTTT. Amino acids: CASSEREASGFGWSKTDTQYF. The variable domain in full, with the rest retrieved from reference TRBV2 and TRBJ2-3, is EPEVTQTPSHQVTQMGQEVILRCVPISNHLYFYWYRQILGQKVEFLVSFYNNEISEKSEIFDDQFSVERPDGSNFTLKIRSTKLEDSAMYFCASSEREASGFGWSKTDTQYFGPGTRLTVL.

This clonotype was detected many times. At one of its ends the junction is not consistent with the germline gene, which may arise from a read error. The chain joins TRBV7-7 to TRBJ2-5; 10 bases map to TRBD2. Per the germline V gene, CDR1 is SSHAT and CDR2 is FNYEAQ (reference sequence). There are 14 residues in the CDR3. The CDR3 loop is CASSSSGGTETQYF. Here the CDR3 DNA reads TGTGCTAGCAGCTCTAGCGGGGGAACAGAGACCCAGTACTTC.

Many counts were recorded for this clonotype. The rearrangement uses TRBV5-1 and TRBJ1-2; 8 bases are shared with TRBD1. Trimming at V came to 2 bases and at J to 6 bases, leaving 21 bases not matched to a gene. The CDR3 extends over 19 amino acids. Germline loops: CDR1 SGHRS, CDR2 YFSETQ. DNA for the CDR3: TGCGCCAGCAGCTTAAAACTTCCGGTCGGACAGGGAAGTTTTCATGGCTACACCTTC. As protein: CASSLKLPVGQGSFHGYTF.

This clonotype has ten or more counts. The chain carries TRBV14 and TRBJ2-1, with 9 bases fitting TRBD2. Trimming at V came to 4 bases and at J to 9 bases, leaving 7 bases not matched to a gene. Per germline, CDR1 SGHDN and CDR2 FVKESK. CDR3 size: 14 residues. Here the CDR3 DNA reads TGTGCCAGCAGCCGAGCGGGAGGCCTGAGTGAGCAGTTCTTC. Encoded protein: CASSRAGGLSEQFF.

This clonotype was seen at least ten times. The V gene is TRBV20-1, the J gene TRBJ1-2, with 9 bases lining up with TRBD1. The V segment lost 5 bases and the J segment 4 bases; nucleotides outside the gene matches: 5. This CDR3 region has 13 residues. Germline CDR1 DFQATT, CDR2 SNEGSKA (reference sequence). CDR3 nucleotide sequence: TGCAGTGCTTACAGGGGGCAGGTCTATGGCTACACCTTC. The encoded protein is CSAYRGQVYGYTF.

This clonotype has a count of ten or more. This chain uses TRBV20-1 with TRBJ2-2; perhaps TRBD1 as D (6 bases). This CDR3 spans 13 amino acids. Germline CDR1 and CDR2: DFQATT and SNEGSKA (reference sequence). Trimming left V 0 bases short and J 7 bases short, with 9 bases between. The CDR3 spells CSAREQGGGELFF. The CDR3 region has the DNA TGCAGTGCTAGAGAGCAAGGGGGCGGGGAGCTGTTTTTT.

This clonotype has a count of ten or more. The CDR3 protein is CSPAGERGDTEAFF. CDR3 nucleotides: TGCAGTCCGGCCGGGGAACGAGGGGACACTGAAGCTTTCTTT. The chain recombines TRBV20-1 with TRBJ1-1, with a possible D match to TRBD1 (5 bases). V was pared by 8 bases and J by 3 bases, with 19 bases between. The length of the CDR3 is 14 residues. CDR1 is DFQATT, CDR2 SNEGSKA, per germline (reference sequence).

This clonotype showed up many times. This chain uses TRBV18 with TRBJ2-3, with 7 bases that match TRBD1. This CDR3 is 14 amino acids long. Germline V gives CDR1 KGHSH, CDR2 LQKENI. The V segment lost 4 bases and the J segment 1 base; nucleotides outside the gene matches: 2. CDR3 amino acids: CASSRDSGTDTQYF. In DNA, the CDR3 is TGTGCCAGCTCACGGGACAGTGGCACAGATACGCAGTATTTT.

V and J are TRBV10-3 and TRBJ2-1; D might be TRBD2 (5 bases). There are 11 residues in the CDR3. The germline V and J ends were trimmed by 11 bases and 2 bases, with 7 bases remaining between them. The germline CDR1 and CDR2 sequences are ENHRY and SYGVKD. CDR3 sequence: CAAGTYNEQFF. In nucleotides, the CDR3 is TGTGCCGCCGGGACCTACAATGAGCAGTTCTTC.

This clonotype has at least ten counts. The chain has TRBV5-1 and TRBJ2-3; D not resolved. Germline-derived CDR1 and CDR2 are SGHRS and YFSETQ. Trimming removed 1 base from V and 0 bases from J, with 9 bases in between. The CDR3 length is 15 residues. CDR3 amino acids: CASSLPETSTDTQYF. CDR3 DNA: TGCGCCAGCAGCTTGCCGGAGACTAGCACAGATACGCAGTATTTT.

This clonotype was seen ten or more times. The J gene is TRBJ2-1, the V gene TRBV12-3 or TRBV12-4; D not resolved. The germline V and J ends were trimmed by 4 bases and 1 base, with 14 bases remaining between them. The CDR3 runs to 16 residues. The CDR3 DNA follows: TGTGCCAGCAGTTGGGTCTCGGCGGCTTCCTACAATGAGCAGTTCTTC. This encodes CASSWVSAASYNEQFF.

This clonotype was seen at least ten times. This rearrangement joins TRBV11-2 to TRBJ2-1; D may be TRBD1 (6 bases). Germline V gene sequence: CDR1 SGHAT, CDR2 FQNNGV. V lost 3 bases, J lost 5 bases, and 23 bases lay in between. This CDR3 spans 18 amino acids. CDR3 DNA: TGTGCCAGCAGCTTTCCAAGACAGGCCCAAGCTCTGGACAATGAGCAGTTCTTC. This gives the protein CASSFPRQAQALDNEQFF. The variable domain in full, with the rest retrieved from reference TRBV11-2 and TRBJ2-1, is EAGVAQSPRYKIIEKRQSVAFWCNPISGHATLYWYQQILGQGPKLLIQFQNNGVVDDSQLPKDRFSAERLKGVDSTLKIQPAKLEDSAVYLCASSFPRQAQALDNEQFFGPGTRLTVL.

This clonotype occurred many times. V and J are TRBV20-1 and TRBJ2-4; possibly TRBD2 for D (6 bases). The CDR3 has 17 residues. V was pared by 2 bases and J by 1 base, with 18 bases between. CDR1 is DFQATT and CDR2 is SNEGSKA in the germline V gene (reference sequence). CDR3 sequence reads: CSARPGLGGHAKNIQYF. The CDR3 nucleotides read TGCAGTGCTAGACCGGGACTTGGTGGTCATGCCAAAAACATTCAGTACTTC.

This clonotype was counted many times. This chain connects TRBV20-1 to TRBJ2-2, with D perhaps given as TRBD1 or TRBD2 (5 bases each). The CDR3 has 14 amino acids. Germline V gene sequence: CDR1 DFQATT, CDR2 SNEGSKA (reference sequence). V dropped 3 bases and J dropped 5 bases, with 13 bases sitting between them. The CDR3 here is CSARGPSRTGELFF. The CDR3 nucleotides are TGCAGTGCTAGGGGACCGAGTCGAACCGGGGAGCTGTTTTTT.

This clonotype was recorded many times. This rearrangement joins TRBV5-1 to TRBJ1-5; unclear D gene. The CDR3 length is 13 residues. The ends were cut back, 1 base at V and 4 bases at J, with 6 bases in the middle. Germline CDR1 reads SGHRS; CDR2 reads YFSETQ. The CDR3 reads CASSLNENQPQHF. DNA of the CDR3: TGCGCCAGCAGCTTGAACGAGAATCAGCCCCAGCATTTT.

This clonotype was found many times. The V and J genes are TRBV11-1 and TRBJ2-7, with 7 bases identical to TRBD1. Germline trimming cut 4 bases from V and 0 bases from J; bases unmatched to any gene: 15. CDR3 length equals 18 residues. Germline lookup yields CDR1 SGHAT and CDR2 FQDESV (reference sequence). CDR3 DNA: TGTGCCAGCAGCTCCAAGACAGGGTGGAGTGAGCTCTCCTACGAGCAGTACTTC. This gives the protein CASSSKTGWSELSYEQYF.

V usage is TRBV7-2 and J usage is TRBJ2-7; D remains unclear. Germline CDR1 reads SGHTA; CDR2 reads FQGNSA. Between the trimmed V and J ends, which lost 0 bases and 6 bases, there was a span of 9 bases. This CDR3 comprises 13 residues. The CDR3 spells CASSLAGWVEQYF. The CDR3, as DNA: TGTGCCAGCAGCTTAGCGGGTTGGGTCGAGCAGTACTTC.

This clonotype was observed many times. The chain employs TRBV20-1 and TRBJ1-6; D possibly corresponds to TRBD1 (5 bases). The CDR3 has 20 residues. V lost 3 bases to trimming and J lost 6 bases, with 30 bases between them. Germline lookup yields CDR1 DFQATT and CDR2 SNEGSKA (reference sequence). CDR3 DNA sequence: TGCAGTGCTAGTCGTTGGGAAGGGGCCCTAACCGACCCTACTAATTCACCCCTCCACTTT. The encoded protein is CSASRWEGALTDPTNSPLHF.

The genes are TRBV7-6 and TRBJ1-1; tentatively, D is TRBD1 (6 bases). Germline V gene sequence: CDR1 SGHVS, CDR2 FNYEAQ. Trimming left V 6 bases short and J 4 bases short, with 15 bases between. The CDR3 length is 14 residues. The CDR3 is CASRRERGSTEAFF. CDR3 nucleotide sequence: TGTGCCAGCAGGCGTGAGAGGGGGTCCACTGAAGCTTTCTTT.

This clonotype was recorded a few times. This chain joins TRBV7-2 and TRBJ2-7, with TRBD2 identical over 9 bases. The CDR3 loop spans 14 amino acids. With V trimmed by 5 bases and J by 3 bases, 5 bases remained unmatched. CDR1 SGHTA and CDR2 FQGNSA come from the germline V gene. CDR3 bases: TGTGCCAGCAGCCCCACTAGCGGGCACTACGAGCAGTACTTC. Protein product: CASSPTSGHYEQYF.

This clonotype occurred many times. This chain connects TRBV7-9 to TRBJ2-7; D is unresolved. Germline V gene data show CDR1 as SEHNR and CDR2 as FQNEAQ (reference sequence). Between the trimmed V and J ends, which lost 5 bases and 4 bases, there was a span of 6 bases. The CDR3 has 11 residues. CDR3 sequence: CASSLSYEQYV. As DNA, the CDR3 is TGTGCCAGCAGCCTGTCGTACGAGCAGTACGTC.

This clonotype showed up many times. The V gene is TRBV12-3 or TRBV12-4, the J gene TRBJ2-3; D is ambiguous. CDR3 length: 13 residues. The ends were cut back, 5 bases at V and 2 bases at J, with 8 bases in the middle. The CDR3 reads CASSVTFTDTQYF. For the CDR3, the DNA is TGTGCCAGCAGTGTGACCTTCACAGATACGCAGTATTTT.

This clonotype was detected ten times or more. The chain couples TRBV20-1 to TRBJ2-7; 11 nucleotides agree with TRBD2. With 6 bases clipped from V and 2 bases from J, the junction kept 12 bases outside the gene matches. Germline CDR1 and CDR2: DFQATT and SNEGSKA (reference sequence). The length of the CDR3 is 16 residues. CDR3 sequence reads: CSARGQRTSGPYEQYF. In DNA form, the CDR3 reads TGCAGTGCCAGGGGACAAAGGACTAGCGGGCCCTACGAGCAGTACTTC.